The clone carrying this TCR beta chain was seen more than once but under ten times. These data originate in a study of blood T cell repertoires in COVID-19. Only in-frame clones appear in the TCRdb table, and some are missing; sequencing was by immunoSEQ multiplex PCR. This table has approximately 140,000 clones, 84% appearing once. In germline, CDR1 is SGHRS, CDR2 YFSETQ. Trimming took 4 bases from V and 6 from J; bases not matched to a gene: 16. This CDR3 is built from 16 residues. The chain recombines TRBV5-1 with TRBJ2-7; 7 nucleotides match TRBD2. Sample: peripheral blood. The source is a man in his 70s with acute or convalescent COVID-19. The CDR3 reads CASSPAGGSGWSEQYF. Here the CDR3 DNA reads TGCGCCAGCAGCCCGGCCGGGGGTAGCGGGTGGTCCGAGCAGTACTTC.